The rows below give T cell receptor beta chains drawn from one sample of a study of blood T cell repertoires in COVID-19. Generated by immunoSEQ multiplex PCR, the TCRdb table keeps only in-frame clones and is missing some. The repertoire has 150,000 to 200,000 clones, roughly 85% of them found once; the top ten carry 3.3%. Source material: peripheral blood. The receptors stem from a human donor with acute or convalescent COVID-19. The donor label of this sample is uncertain. Each CDR3 is given with its conserved first and last residue. Fields, in order: D gene, clone size, V gene, J gene, CDR3 protein, CDR3 DNA. The D gene is left open where the match is weak. Clone size appears in some rows only: once, few, many, or a class for an expanded clone.

-	few	TRBV5-6	TRBJ2-3	CASSLGGHADTQYF	TGTGCCAGCAGCTTGGGAGGGCACGCAGATACGCAGTATTTT
-	-	TRBV19	TRBJ1-5	CASSILGRGNQPQHF	TGTGCCAGTAGTATTCTAGGTCGGGGCAATCAGCCCCAGCATTTT
-	once	TRBV18	TRBJ2-7	CASSLVGGAGPYEQYF	TGTGCCAGCTCACTTGTTGGCGGGGCGGGCCCCTACGAGCAGTACTTC
-	-	TRBV11-2	TRBJ2-1	CASSLIPMDEQFF	TGTGCCAGCAGCTTAATTCCTATGGATGAGCAGTTCTTC
TRBD1	few	TRBV11-3	TRBJ2-2	CASSLYQGATGELFF	TGTGCCAGCAGCTTATATCAGGGGGCGACCGGGGAGCTGTTTTTT
TRBD1	-	TRBV6-5	TRBJ2-7	CASRVGQAYEQYF	TGTGCCAGCAGAGTGGGACAGGCCTACGAGCAGTACTTC
-	-	TRBV12-3/TRBV12-4	TRBJ1-1	CASSLIQGLPRF	TGTGCCAGCAGTTTAATCCAGGGCCTCCCCCGTTTT
-	-	TRBV12-5	TRBJ1-1	CASGLRQEEAFF	TGTGCTAGTGGCCTCCGACAGGAAGAAGCTTTCTTT
TRBD1	-	TRBV27	TRBJ2-7	CASWNRGQNPYEQYF	TGTGCCAGCTGGAACAGGGGGCAAAACCCCTACGAGCAGTACTTC
-	few	TRBV5-4	TRBJ1-2	CASSLVGGYGYTF	TGTGCCAGCAGCTTGGTGGGAGGCTATGGCTACACCTTC